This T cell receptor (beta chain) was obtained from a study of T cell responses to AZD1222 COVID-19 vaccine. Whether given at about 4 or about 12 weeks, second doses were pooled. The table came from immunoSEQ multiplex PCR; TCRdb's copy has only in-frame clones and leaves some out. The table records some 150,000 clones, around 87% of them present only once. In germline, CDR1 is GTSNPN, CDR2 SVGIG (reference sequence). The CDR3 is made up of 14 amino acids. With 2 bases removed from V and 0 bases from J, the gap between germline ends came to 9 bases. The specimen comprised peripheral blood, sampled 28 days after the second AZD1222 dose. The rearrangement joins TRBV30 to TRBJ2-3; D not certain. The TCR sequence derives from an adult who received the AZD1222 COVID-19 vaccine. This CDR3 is CAWSFSSSTDTQYF. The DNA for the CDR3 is TGTGCCTGGAGTTTCAGTTCTAGCACAGATACGCAGTATTTT.